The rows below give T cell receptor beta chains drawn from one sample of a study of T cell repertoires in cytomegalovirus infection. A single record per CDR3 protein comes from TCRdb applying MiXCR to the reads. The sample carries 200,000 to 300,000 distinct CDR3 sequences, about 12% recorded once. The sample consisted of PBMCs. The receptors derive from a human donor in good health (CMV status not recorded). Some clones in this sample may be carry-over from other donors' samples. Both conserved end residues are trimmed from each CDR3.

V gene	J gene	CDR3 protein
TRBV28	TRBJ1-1	ASSLSGAGRLAF
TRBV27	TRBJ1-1	ASSLSRDRATEAF
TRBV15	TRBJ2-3	ATSRTATPTDTQY
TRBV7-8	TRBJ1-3	ASSLTGNTIY
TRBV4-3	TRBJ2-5	ASSLSSPGVETQY
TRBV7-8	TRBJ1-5	ASSAEGIQPQH
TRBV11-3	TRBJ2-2	ASSLRQGSTGELF
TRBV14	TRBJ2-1	ASSQEGQGYNEQF
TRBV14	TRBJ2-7	ASSQDVGYEQY
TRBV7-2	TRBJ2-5	ASSLVDRAAETQY
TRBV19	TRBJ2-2	ASSISQANTGELF
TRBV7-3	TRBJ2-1	ASSLIGRDSEQF
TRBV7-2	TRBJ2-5	ASSLVSTGRGQETQY
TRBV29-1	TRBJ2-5	SVGDSGETQY
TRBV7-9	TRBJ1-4	ASSLVGDRNEKLF
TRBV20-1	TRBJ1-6	SASKGAAQNSPLH
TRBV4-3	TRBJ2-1	ASSQDGGAVMYNEQF
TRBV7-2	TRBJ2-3	ASSLATSGGSGGTQY
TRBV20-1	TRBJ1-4	SARAEGEKLF
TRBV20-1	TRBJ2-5	SATGASETQY
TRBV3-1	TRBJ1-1	ASSQGQLMNTEAF
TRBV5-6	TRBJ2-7	ASSFTANYEQY
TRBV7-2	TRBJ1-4	ASSLAGTRVNEKLF
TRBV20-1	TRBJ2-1	SLPPPGLVGRYNEQF
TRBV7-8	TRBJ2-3	ASSLGGLAGPTDTQY
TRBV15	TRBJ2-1	ATSRPGTGYYNEQF